These 28 T cell receptor beta chains originate from one sample sequenced in a study of blood T cell repertoires in COVID-19. The protocol was immunoSEQ multiplex PCR, while the TCRdb copy is restricted to in-frame clones and leaves out a portion. This table holds 55,000 to 85,000 clones, about 86% found once. The sequencing sample was made of peripheral blood. The receptors originated from a human donor in a cohort sampled during active COVID-19.

This clone is a singleton in its sample. The CDR3 region has the DNA TGTGCCAGCAGCCAACAATTTGGGACAGGGGGCGCAAATACGCAGTATTTT. It codes for CASSQQFGTGGANTQYF. This chain links TRBV7-3 with TRBJ2-3, with 12 nucleotides matching TRBD1. V lost 5 bases, J lost 7 bases, and 13 bases stayed unmatched. Germline CDR1 is SGHTA and CDR2 is FQGTGA. The CDR3 covers 17 residues.

CDR3 loop: CASRPTATGGRNEQFF. In DNA, the CDR3 is TGCGCCAGCAGACCAACAGCCACAGGGGGGCGGAATGAGCAGTTCTTC. V gene TRBV4-3 combines with J gene TRBJ2-1, with TRBD1 matching over 8 bases. The V gene's germline CDR1 is LGHNA and CDR2 YSLEER. The CDR3 contains 16 residues. J lost 7 bases, V lost 6 bases, and 14 bases had no gene match.

The chain uses TRBV10-3 and TRBJ2-1; D possibly corresponds to TRBD2 (6 bases). Germline V gene lookup returns CDR1 ENHRY and CDR2 SYGVKD. V gave up 3 bases and J gave up 9 bases, with 15 bases separating them. The CDR3 loop spans 14 amino acids. CDR3 residues: CAISELAGQGEQFF. The CDR3 nucleotides read TGTGCCATCAGTGAACTGGCGGGGCAGGGTGAGCAGTTCTTC.

V is TRBV7-2 and J is TRBJ1-5; 7 bases align to TRBD1. J was trimmed by 3 bases and V by 0 bases; bases with no gene match: 5. Germline loops: CDR1 SGHTA, CDR2 FQGNSA. The CDR3 runs to 16 residues. The CDR3 bases are TGTGCCAGCAGCTTAGCGGGACAGAGCTTCAATCAGCCCCAGCATTTT. This codes for CASSLAGQSFNQPQHF. The variable domain in full, with the rest retrieved from reference TRBV7-2 and TRBJ1-5, is GAGVSQSPSNKVTEKGKDVELRCDPISGHTALYWYRQSLGQGLEFLIYFQGNSAPDKSGLPSDRFSAERTGGSVSTLTIQRTQQEDSAVYLCASSLAGQSFNQPQHFGDGTRLSIL.

The V and J genes are TRBV19 and TRBJ1-6; D is undetermined. With 10 bases removed from V and 0 bases from J, the gap between germline ends came to 19 bases. The germline V gene has CDR1 LNHDA and CDR2 SQIVND (reference sequence). The CDR3 is 17 residues long. The CDR3 DNA follows: TGTGCCACATCATCGTCCGGCGGCTTCTCCTATAATTCACCCCTCCACTTT. Translating gives CATSSSGGFSYNSPLHF.

Concerning this clone: The same CDR3 arises from other DNA sequences in this sample as well. CDR3 protein: CATSDSTSGNEQFF. For the CDR3, the DNA is TGTGCCACCAGTGACTCGACTAGCGGGAATGAGCAGTTCTTC. This chain links TRBV24-1 with TRBJ2-1, with 10 bases identical to TRBD2. From germline, CDR1 is KGHDR and CDR2 SFDVKD. The CDR3 covers 14 residues. The ends lost 4 bases at V and 7 bases at J; junction bases unmatched: 3.

This clone was counted a single time. J is TRBJ2-1 and V is TRBV3-1 (or the pseudogene TRBV3-2), with D perhaps matching TRBD1 (6 bases). This CDR3 has 11 amino acids. The germline V gene encodes CDR1 LGHDT and CDR2 YNNKEL (reference sequence). With 8 bases removed from V and 9 bases from J, the gap between germline ends came to 11 bases. This CDR3 reads CASGRGSEQFF. The CDR3 DNA reads as TGTGCCAGCGGAAGGGGGAGTGAGCAGTTCTTC.

This chain uses TRBV5-1 with TRBJ2-2; D is perhaps TRBD1 (5 bases). The CDR3 totals 14 residues. CDR1 is SGHRS and CDR2 is YFSETQ in the germline V gene. Trimming pared 5 bases from V and 1 base from J, leaving 9 bases between. Written as DNA, the CDR3 is TGCGCCAGCAGTTCCGGACAGAACACCGGGGAGCTGTTTTTT. It yields the protein CASSSGQNTGELFF.

The J gene is TRBJ2-3, the V gene TRBV30, with D maybe TRBD1 (6 bases). The germline V gene encodes CDR1 GTSNPN and CDR2 SVGIG (reference sequence). V shed 4 bases and J shed 4 bases, with 12 bases lying between them. The CDR3 length is 13 residues. CDR3 amino acids: CAWTAGVSDTQYF. The DNA for the CDR3 is TGTGCCTGGACCGCAGGGGTTTCAGATACGCAGTATTTT.

V is TRBV9 and J is TRBJ1-3; 7 positions agree with TRBD1. Per the germline V gene, CDR1 is SGDLS and CDR2 is YYNGEE. V lost 1 base and J lost 0; bases outside the gene matches: 10. This CDR3 spans 18 amino acids. The CDR3 nucleotides read TGTGCCAGCAGCGTAAGATCCCAGACAGGGCGCTCTGGAAACACCATATATTTT. Protein sequence: CASSVRSQTGRSGNTIYF.

The chain combines TRBV5-6 with TRBJ2-1, with 7 bases identical to TRBD1. J was trimmed by 6 bases and V by 0 bases; bases with no gene match: 3. Germline CDR1 SGHDT, CDR2 YYEEEE. The CDR3 runs 14 residues. Written as DNA, the CDR3 is TGTGCCAGCAGCTTGGGGAACAGGGGCAATGAGCAGTTCTTC. Residues: CASSLGNRGNEQFF.

This clone was seen only once. Other DNA variants within this sample encode the same CDR3. This sequence joins TRBV9 and TRBJ2-5, with TRBD2 matching over 10 bases. This CDR3 is built from 17 residues. J was trimmed by 2 bases and V by 0 bases; bases with no gene match: 7. Germline CDR1 and CDR2: SGDLS and YYNGEE. This chain's CDR3 is CASSVGASGGIQETQYF. CDR3 sequence (DNA): TGTGCCAGCAGCGTAGGGGCTAGCGGGGGAATACAAGAGACCCAGTACTTC.

The chain recombines TRBV7-8 with TRBJ1-1, with D maybe TRBD1 (6 bases). Germline assignment: CDR1 SGHVS and CDR2 FQNEAQ. The CDR3 loop spans 13 amino acids. V lost 4 bases, J lost 2 bases, and 8 bases lay in between. The CDR3 nucleotides read TGTGCCAGCAGCTCGACAGGTAACACTGAAGCTTTCTTT. Amino acid sequence: CASSSTGNTEAFF.

This chain joins TRBV18 and TRBJ2-5; 9 bases line up with TRBD1. The CDR3 loop spans 13 amino acids. Per the germline V gene, CDR1 is KGHSH and CDR2 is LQKENI. With 4 bases clipped from V and 5 bases from J, the junction kept 2 bases outside the gene matches. The CDR3 reads CASSLQGAETQYF. In DNA form, the CDR3 reads TGTGCCAGCTCACTACAGGGGGCTGAGACCCAGTACTTC.

This clone was seen more than once but under ten times. The V gene is TRBV27, the J gene TRBJ2-2; TRBD1 matches 8 bases. V gave up 1 base and J gave up 5 bases; unmatched junction bases: 3. Germline V gene lookup returns CDR1 MNHEY and CDR2 SMNVEV (reference sequence). There are 15 residues in the CDR3. CDR3 DNA: TGTGCCAGCAGTTTATATGACAGGGGAACCGGGGAGCTGTTTTTT. Its protein is CASSLYDRGTGELFF.

The J gene is TRBJ2-6, the V gene TRBV2; TRBD2 matches at 8 bases. Germline V lookup: CDR1 SNHLY, CDR2 FYNNEI. CDR3 length equals 16 residues. V shed 7 bases, J shed 4 bases, and the junction held 9 bases outside the gene matches. The CDR3 loop reads CASTPQRGLGANVLTF. DNA of the CDR3: TGTGCCAGCACCCCCCAGCGGGGGCTCGGGGCCAACGTCCTGACTTTC.

The chain carries TRBV11-2 and TRBJ1-1, with unresolved D. Germline-derived CDR1 and CDR2 are SGHAT and FQNNGV. This CDR3 has 13 amino acids. The V and J ends lost 2 bases and 0 bases respectively, with 4 bases between them. The DNA for the CDR3 is TGTGCCAGCAGCTTAATCGTGAACACTGAAGCTTTCTTT. It yields the protein CASSLIVNTEAFF.

The chain links TRBV21-1 to TRBJ2-3; the table's D call TRBD1 went unverified against the DNA. TRBV21-1 is marked as a pseudogene. This CDR3 has 16 residues. CDR3 residues: CASSKCWPSGTDTQYF. CDR3 DNA sequence: TGTGCCAGCAGCAAATGTTGGCCCAGTGGCACAGATACGCAGTATTTT.

V gene TRBV9 combines with J gene TRBJ1-1; 9 bases match TRBD1. The CDR3 consists of 14 residues. After removal of 4 bases from V and 5 bases from J, the junction contained 6 bases not matched to a gene. CDR1 is SGDLS, CDR2 YYNGEE, per germline. Written as DNA, the CDR3 is TGTGCCAGCAGCTCAAGACAGGGGGTGACTGAAGCTTTCTTT. Protein: CASSSRQGVTEAFF.

The chain recombines TRBV3-1 (or the pseudogene TRBV3-2) with TRBJ1-4, with 9 positions matching TRBD1. The germline gives CDR1 LGHDT, CDR2 YNNKEL (reference sequence). J lost 2 bases, V lost 6 bases, and 7 bases had no gene match. The CDR3 runs to 16 residues. CDR3 in amino acids: CASSPTGGGTNEKLFF. CDR3 DNA sequence: TGTGCCAGCAGTCCGACAGGGGGAGGGACTAATGAAAAACTGTTTTTT.

This clone has a single count. J is TRBJ2-2 and V is TRBV7-3; D is perhaps TRBD2 (5 bases). Germline CDR1 SGHTA, CDR2 FQGTGA. Trimming cost V 4 bases and J 4 bases, with 13 bases left between them. The CDR3 loop spans 15 amino acids. The CDR3 DNA reads as TGTGCCAGCAGCTCTACCCCGGGGAGCACCGGGGAGCTGTTTTTT. This gives the protein CASSSTPGSTGELFF. The complete variable domain, with remaining parts taken from reference TRBV7-3 and TRBJ2-2, reads GAGVSQTPSNKVTEKGKYVELRCDPISGHTALYWYRQSLGQGPEFLIYFQGTGAADDSGLPNDRFFAVRPEGSVSTLKIQRTERGDSAVYLCASSSTPGSTGELFFGEGSRLTVL.

The chain couples TRBV30 to TRBJ2-3, with 8 bases matching TRBD2. Trimming removed 0 bases from V and 6 bases from J; junction bases left unmatched: 8. The V gene's germline CDR1 is GTSNPN and CDR2 SVGIG (reference sequence). The CDR3 consists of 15 residues. Written as DNA, the CDR3 is TGTGCCTGGAGTGTACCAACGGGGGGGCCGGATACGCAGTATTTT. This sequence encodes CAWSVPTGGPDTQYF. The full variable domain, completed using reference TRBV30 and TRBJ2-3, is SQTIHQWPATLVQPVGSPLSLECTVEGTSNPNLYWYRQAAGRGLQLLFYSVGIGQISSEVPQNLSASRPQDRQFILSSKKLLLSDSGFYLCAWSVPTGGPDTQYFGPGTRLTVL.

The chain carries TRBV27 and TRBJ2-2; D unclear. The V end was cut by 6 bases, the J end by 6 bases, with 14 bases between. The CDR3 totals 14 residues. The germline V gene has CDR1 MNHEY and CDR2 SMNVEV (reference sequence). CDR3 amino acids: CASRPRVFSGELFF. The CDR3, as DNA: TGTGCCAGCAGACCTAGAGTGTTTTCCGGGGAGCTGTTTTTT.

The V call is TRBV19, the J call TRBJ2-7; 9 bases are shared with TRBD1. J was trimmed by 4 bases and V by 8 bases; bases with no gene match: 0. This CDR3 has 11 amino acids. Germline V gene lookup returns CDR1 LNHDA and CDR2 SQIVND (reference sequence). The DNA for the CDR3 is TGTGCCAGTGGACAGGGGTACGAGCAGTACTTC. Amino acid sequence: CASGQGYEQYF.

This clone was counted at least ten times. The gene calls are TRBV5-5 and TRBJ2-7, with D possibly being TRBD2 (6 bases). Trimming cost V 4 bases and J 2 bases, with 19 bases left between them. The CDR3 runs to 16 residues. CDR1 is SGHKS, CDR2 YYEKEE, per germline (reference sequence). The CDR3 sequence is CASSPSRGTATYEQYF. The DNA of the CDR3 is TGTGCCAGCAGCCCTAGCCGGGGGACGGCTACCTACGAGCAGTACTTC.

The chain has TRBV7-8 and TRBJ2-7, with 10 nucleotides matching TRBD1. This CDR3 has 16 amino acids. Per germline, CDR1 SGHVS and CDR2 FQNEAQ. J lost 0 bases, V lost 5 bases, and 7 bases had no gene match. CDR3 DNA sequence: TGTGCCAGCAGCCCGACAGGGGGCGAAAGCTCCTACGAGCAGTACTTC. It specifies CASSPTGGESSYEQYF.

The genes are TRBV6-5 and TRBJ2-7, with 8 nucleotides matching TRBD2. Germline-derived CDR1 and CDR2 are MNHEY and SVGAGI. J was trimmed by 0 bases and V by 7 bases; bases with no gene match: 2. CDR3 length equals 13 residues. As DNA, the CDR3 is TGTGCCAGCAAAAGCGGGGGCTCCTACGAGCAGTACTTC. This codes for CASKSGGSYEQYF.

The chain links TRBV30 to TRBJ1-6; TRBD1 might be the D (5 bases). The CDR3 length is 16 residues. Germline V lookup: CDR1 GTSNPN, CDR2 SVGIG (reference sequence). Trimming pared 1 base from V and 3 bases from J, leaving 13 bases between. CDR3 sequence (DNA): TGTGCCTGGAGTGGAAGTGCGGGGCTCTATAATTCACCCCTCCACTTT. Its protein is CAWSGSAGLYNSPLHF.